This T cell receptor (beta chain) comes out of a study of OX40 agonist ivuxolimab in advanced cancers. Turning to the study itself: The treatment was a fully human IgG2 OX40 agonist, ivuxolimab. Age averaged 60 years (range about 20 to 79), and around 78% were male.

Clones were read by immunoSEQ multiplex PCR, and TCRdb kept only the in-frame ones, dropping some. Among more than 60,000 clones listed, about 81% were seen once. With respect to this clone: Its antigen is undetermined.

CDR3 length: 17 residues. With 1 base removed from V and 3 bases from J, the gap between germline ends came to 17 bases. CDR1 is LNHDA and CDR2 is SQIVND in the germline V gene (reference sequence). General study points: Both blood CD4+ and CD8+ T cells showed clonal growth by week 6 at 0.1 to 3.0 mg/kg. Averaged across samples, CD8+ T cells carried more expanded clones than CD4+ did.

Sequences were derived from CD4+ or CD8+ T cells sorted from blood, sampled in a trial of the OX40 agonist ivuxolimab. This TCR came from an adult with an advanced solid tumor such as melanoma, head and neck, liver or kidney cancer. V gene TRBV19 combines with J gene TRBJ2-3; possible D gene TRBD1, 6 bases. CDR3 sequence reads: CASSIVGDKRRTDTQYF. Here the CDR3 DNA reads TGTGCCAGTAGTATAGTTGGGGACAAAAGGCGGACAGATACGCAGTATTTT.